This TCR beta chain was sequenced for a study of CD8+CD57+ T cells in acquired aplastic anemia. Overall study findings and caveats: Between patients and controls, about 31 CD8+ CDR3 sequences were found in common.

TCR beta VDJ and CDR3 profiling used genomic DNA as template. TCRdb reanalysed the reads using MiXCR and keeps one entry per CDR3 protein. The table records approximately 190,000 distinct CDR3 sequences, 48% of them present only once. At least ten counts were recorded for this clonotype. The target antigen is unknown. Those patients picked for sequencing had displayed CD8+CD57+ cell expansion on flow cytometry. All patients were therapy-naive when blood was sampled. Germline lookup yields CDR1 LNHDA and CDR2 SQIVND (reference sequence). The CDR3 totals 12 residues. Trimming took 10 bases from V and 1 from J; bases not matched to a gene: 3.

Sequencing was done on a sample of sorted CD4+, CD8+, or CD8+CD57+ T cells (not recorded which) from PBMCs. The chain couples TRBV19 to TRBJ1-1, with 7 bases that match TRBD1. This sequence originates from a human donor with aplastic anemia. The CDR3, as DNA: TGTGCCACCCGACAGGGGAACACTGAAGCTTTCTTT. It codes for CATRQGNTEAFF.